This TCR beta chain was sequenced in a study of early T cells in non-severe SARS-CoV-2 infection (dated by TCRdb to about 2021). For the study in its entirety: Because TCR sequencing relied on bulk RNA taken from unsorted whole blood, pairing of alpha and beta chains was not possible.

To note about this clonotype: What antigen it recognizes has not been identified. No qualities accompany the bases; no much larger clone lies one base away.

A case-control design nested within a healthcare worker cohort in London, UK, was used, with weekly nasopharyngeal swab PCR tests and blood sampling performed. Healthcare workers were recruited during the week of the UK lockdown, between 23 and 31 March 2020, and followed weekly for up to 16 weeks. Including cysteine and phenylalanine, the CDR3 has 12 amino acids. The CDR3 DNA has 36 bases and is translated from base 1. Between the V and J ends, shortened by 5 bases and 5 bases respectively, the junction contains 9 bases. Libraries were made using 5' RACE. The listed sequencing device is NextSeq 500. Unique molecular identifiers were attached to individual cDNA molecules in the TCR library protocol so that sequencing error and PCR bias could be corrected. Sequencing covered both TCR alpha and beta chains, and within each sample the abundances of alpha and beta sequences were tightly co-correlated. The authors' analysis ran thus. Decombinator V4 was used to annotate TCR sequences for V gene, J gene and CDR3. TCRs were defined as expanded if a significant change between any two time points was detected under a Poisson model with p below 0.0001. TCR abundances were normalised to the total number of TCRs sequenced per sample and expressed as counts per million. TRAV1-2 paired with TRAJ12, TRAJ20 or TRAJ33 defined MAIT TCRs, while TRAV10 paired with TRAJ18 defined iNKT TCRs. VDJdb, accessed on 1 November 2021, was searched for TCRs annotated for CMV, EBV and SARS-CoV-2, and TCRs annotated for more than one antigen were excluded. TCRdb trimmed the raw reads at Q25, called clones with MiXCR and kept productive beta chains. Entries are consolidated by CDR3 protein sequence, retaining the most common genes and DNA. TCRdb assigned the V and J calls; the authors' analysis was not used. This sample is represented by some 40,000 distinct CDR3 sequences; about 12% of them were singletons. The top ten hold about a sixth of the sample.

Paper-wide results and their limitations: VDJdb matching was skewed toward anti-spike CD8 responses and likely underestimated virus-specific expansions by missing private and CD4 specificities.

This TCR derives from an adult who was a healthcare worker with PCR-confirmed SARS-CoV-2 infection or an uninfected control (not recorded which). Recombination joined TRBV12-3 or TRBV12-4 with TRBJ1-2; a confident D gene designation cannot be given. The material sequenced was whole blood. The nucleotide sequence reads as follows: TGTGCCAGCAGTATTCTCGATTATGGCTACACCTTC. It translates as CASSILDYGYTF.